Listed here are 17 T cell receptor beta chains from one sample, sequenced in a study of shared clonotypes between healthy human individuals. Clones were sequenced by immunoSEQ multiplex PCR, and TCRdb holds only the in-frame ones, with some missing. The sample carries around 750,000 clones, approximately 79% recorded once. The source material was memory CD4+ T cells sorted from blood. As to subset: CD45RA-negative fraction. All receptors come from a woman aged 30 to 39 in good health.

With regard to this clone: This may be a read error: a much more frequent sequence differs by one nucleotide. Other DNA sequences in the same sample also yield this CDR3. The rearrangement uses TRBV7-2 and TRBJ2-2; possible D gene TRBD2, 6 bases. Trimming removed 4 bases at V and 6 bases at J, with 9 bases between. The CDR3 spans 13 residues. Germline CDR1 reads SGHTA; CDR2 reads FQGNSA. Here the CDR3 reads CASSWGRSGELFF. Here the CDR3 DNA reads TGTGCCAGCAGCTGGGGGAGGTCCGGGGAGCTGTTTTTT.

This CDR3 reads CASSQDLSVNEQFF. In nucleotides, the CDR3 is TGTGCCAGCAGCCAAGATTTGTCCGTCAATGAGCAGTTCTTC. The V and J genes are TRBV14 and TRBJ2-1; no clear D gene. Germline V gives CDR1 SGHDN, CDR2 FVKESK. Trimming pared 0 bases from V and 6 bases from J, leaving 9 bases between. This CDR3 is built from 14 residues.

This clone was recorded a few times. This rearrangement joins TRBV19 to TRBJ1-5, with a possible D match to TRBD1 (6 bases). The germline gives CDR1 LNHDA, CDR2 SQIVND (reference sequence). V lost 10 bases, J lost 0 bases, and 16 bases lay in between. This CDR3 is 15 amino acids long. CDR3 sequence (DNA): TGTGCCACCAGTCCGGGACATCTTAGCAATCAGCCCCAGCATTTT. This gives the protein CATSPGHLSNQPQHF.

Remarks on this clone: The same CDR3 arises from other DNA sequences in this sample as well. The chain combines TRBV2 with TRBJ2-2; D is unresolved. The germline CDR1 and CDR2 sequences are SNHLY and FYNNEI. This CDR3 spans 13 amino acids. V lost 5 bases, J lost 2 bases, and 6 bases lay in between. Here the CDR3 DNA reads TGTGCCAGCAGTCGACAAAACACCGGGGAGCTGTTTTTT. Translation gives CASSRQNTGELFF. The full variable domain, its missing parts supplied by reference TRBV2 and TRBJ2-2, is EPEVTQTPSHQVTQMGQEVILRCVPISNHLYFYWYRQILGQKVEFLVSFYNNEISEKSEIFDDQFSVERPDGSNFTLKIRSTKLEDSAMYFCASSRQNTGELFFGEGSRLTVL.

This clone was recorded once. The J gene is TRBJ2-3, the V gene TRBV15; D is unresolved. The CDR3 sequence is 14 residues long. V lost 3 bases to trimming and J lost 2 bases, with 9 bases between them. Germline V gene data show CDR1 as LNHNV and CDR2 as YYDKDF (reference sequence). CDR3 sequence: CATSSGGNTDTQYF. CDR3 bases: TGTGCCACCAGCAGTGGCGGCAACACAGATACGCAGTATTTT.

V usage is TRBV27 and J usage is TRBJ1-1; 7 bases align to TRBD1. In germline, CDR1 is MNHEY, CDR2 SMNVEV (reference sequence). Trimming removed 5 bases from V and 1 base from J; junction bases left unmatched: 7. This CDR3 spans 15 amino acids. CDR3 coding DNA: TGTGCCAGCAGTAAAGCCGGGACAGCGAACACTGAAGCTTTCTTT. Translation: CASSKAGTANTEAFF.

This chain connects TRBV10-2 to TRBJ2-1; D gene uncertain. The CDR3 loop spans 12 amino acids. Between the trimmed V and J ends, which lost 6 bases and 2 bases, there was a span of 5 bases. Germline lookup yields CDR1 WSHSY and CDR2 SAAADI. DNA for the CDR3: TGCGCCAGCAGCGACGCCTACAATGAGCAGTTCTTC. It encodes CASSDAYNEQFF.

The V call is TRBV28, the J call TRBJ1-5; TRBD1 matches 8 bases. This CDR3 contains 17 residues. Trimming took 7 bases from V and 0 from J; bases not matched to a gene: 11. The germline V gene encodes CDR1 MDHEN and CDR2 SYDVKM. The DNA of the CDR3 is TGTGCCAGCACTGAGACAGGGGTCGGTTATAGCAATCAGCCCCAGCATTTT. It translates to CASTETGVGYSNQPQHF. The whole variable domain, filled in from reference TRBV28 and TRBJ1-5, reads DVKVTQSSRYLVKRTGEKVFLECVQDMDHENMFWYRQDPGLGLRLIYFSYDVKMKEKGDIPEGYSVSREKKERFSLILESASTNQTSMYLCASTETGVGYSNQPQHFGDGTRLSIL.

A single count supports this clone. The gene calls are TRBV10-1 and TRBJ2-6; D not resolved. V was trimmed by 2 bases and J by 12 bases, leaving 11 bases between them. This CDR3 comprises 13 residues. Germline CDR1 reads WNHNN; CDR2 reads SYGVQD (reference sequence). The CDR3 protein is CASSEHTRSVLTF. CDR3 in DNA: TGCGCCAGCAGTGAGCACACACGAAGCGTCCTGACTTTC.

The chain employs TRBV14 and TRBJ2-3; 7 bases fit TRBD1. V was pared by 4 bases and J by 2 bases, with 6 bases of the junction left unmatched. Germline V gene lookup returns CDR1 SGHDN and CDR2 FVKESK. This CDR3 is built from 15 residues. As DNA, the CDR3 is TGTGCCAGCAGCCCCCGCAGGGGGTTCACAGATACGCAGTATTTT. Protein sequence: CASSPRRGFTDTQYF.

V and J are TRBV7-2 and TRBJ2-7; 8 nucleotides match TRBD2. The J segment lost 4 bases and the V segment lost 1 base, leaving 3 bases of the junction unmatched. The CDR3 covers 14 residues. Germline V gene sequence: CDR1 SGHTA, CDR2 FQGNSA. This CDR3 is CASSLERGPYEQYF. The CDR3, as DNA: TGTGCCAGCAGCTTAGAGCGGGGGCCGTACGAGCAGTACTTC.

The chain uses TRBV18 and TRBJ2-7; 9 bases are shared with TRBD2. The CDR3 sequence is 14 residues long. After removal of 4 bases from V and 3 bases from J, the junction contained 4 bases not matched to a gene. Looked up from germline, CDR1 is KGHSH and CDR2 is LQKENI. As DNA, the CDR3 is TGTGCCAGCTCACTAGCGGGAGAAGGCTACGAGCAGTACTTC. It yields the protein CASSLAGEGYEQYF. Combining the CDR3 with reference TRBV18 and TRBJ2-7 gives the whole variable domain NAGVMQNPRHLVRRRGQEARLRCSPMKGHSHVYWYRQLPEEGLKFMVYLQKENIIDESGMPKERFSAEFPKEGPSILRIQQVVRGDSAAYFCASSLAGEGYEQYFGPGTRLTVT.

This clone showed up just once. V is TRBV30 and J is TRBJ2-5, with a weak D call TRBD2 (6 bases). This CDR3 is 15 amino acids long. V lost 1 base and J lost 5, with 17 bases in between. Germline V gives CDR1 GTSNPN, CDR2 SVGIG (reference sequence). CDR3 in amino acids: CAWSGGTLQRETQYF. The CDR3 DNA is TGTGCCTGGAGTGGCGGGACCCTACAGAGGGAGACCCAGTACTTC.

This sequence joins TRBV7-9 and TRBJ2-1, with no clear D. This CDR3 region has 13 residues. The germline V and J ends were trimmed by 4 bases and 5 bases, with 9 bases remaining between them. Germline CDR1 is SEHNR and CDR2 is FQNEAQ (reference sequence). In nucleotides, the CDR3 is TGTGCCAGCAGCTCCCGACGGAACAATGAGCAGTTCTTC. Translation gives CASSSRRNNEQFF.

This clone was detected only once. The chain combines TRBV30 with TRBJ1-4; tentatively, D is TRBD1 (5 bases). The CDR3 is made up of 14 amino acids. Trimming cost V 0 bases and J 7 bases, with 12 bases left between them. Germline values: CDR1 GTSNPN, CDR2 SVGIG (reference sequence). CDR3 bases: TGTGCCTGGAGTGTAAGGGGAGGAACTGAAAAACTGTTTTTT. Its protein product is CAWSVRGGTEKLFF.

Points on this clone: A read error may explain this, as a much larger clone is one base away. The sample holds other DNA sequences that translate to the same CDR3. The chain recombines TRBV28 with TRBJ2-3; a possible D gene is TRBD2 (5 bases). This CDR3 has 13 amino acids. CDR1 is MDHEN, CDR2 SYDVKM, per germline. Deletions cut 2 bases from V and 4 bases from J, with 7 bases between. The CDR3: CASSLAGADTQYF. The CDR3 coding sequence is TGTGCCAGCAGTTTAGCGGGCGCAGATACGCAGTATTTT.

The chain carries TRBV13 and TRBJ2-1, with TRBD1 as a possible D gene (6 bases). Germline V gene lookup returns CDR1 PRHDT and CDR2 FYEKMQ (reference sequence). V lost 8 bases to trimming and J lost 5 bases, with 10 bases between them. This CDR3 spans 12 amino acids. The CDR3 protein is CASGQSDNEQFF. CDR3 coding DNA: TGTGCCAGCGGACAGAGCGACAATGAGCAGTTCTTC. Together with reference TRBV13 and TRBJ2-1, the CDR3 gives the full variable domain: AAGVIQSPRHLIKEKRETATLKCYPIPRHDTVYWYQQGPGQDPQFLISFYEKMQSDKGSIPDRFSAQQFSDYHSELNMSSLELGDSALYFCASGQSDNEQFFGPGTRLTVL.